These 4 T cell receptor beta chains came from one sample sequenced in a study of blood T cell repertoires in COVID-19. Clones were read by immunoSEQ multiplex PCR, and TCRdb kept only the in-frame ones, dropping some. The table lists approximately 240,000 clones, 80% to 90% of them singletons. Sequencing was performed on PBMCs or T cells enriched from blood (not recorded which). All receptors come from a woman in her late teens or twenties in a cohort exposed to, infected with or recovered from COVID-19 (not recorded which).

CDR3 bases: TGTGCCAGCAGGTCCACAGAGAACACTGAAGCTTTCTTT. Translation: CASRSTENTEAFF. The V and J genes are TRBV28 and TRBJ1-1, with no clear D. CDR1 and CDR2 (germline): MDHEN, SYDVKM. Trimming pared 6 bases from V and 1 base from J, leaving 9 bases between. The CDR3 consists of 13 residues. Based on the CDR3 plus reference TRBV28 and TRBJ1-1, the full variable domain is DVKVTQSSRYLVKRTGEKVFLECVQDMDHENMFWYRQDPGLGLRLIYFSYDVKMKEKGDIPEGYSVSREKKERFSLILESASTNQTSMYLCASRSTENTEAFFGQGTRLTVV.

The rearrangement uses TRBV7-6 and TRBJ2-5; a weak D match, TRBD2 (5 bases). Germline CDR1 and CDR2: SGHVS and FNYEAQ. With 6 bases removed from V and 5 bases from J, the gap between germline ends came to 13 bases. This CDR3 is 13 amino acids long. The CDR3 coding sequence is TGTGCCAGCAGTTCAGAGAGAGGGGAGACCCAGTACTTC. Translation gives CASSSERGETQYF.

This rearrangement joins TRBV28 to TRBJ1-2; 8 bases match TRBD1. Germline CDR1 is MDHEN and CDR2 is SYDVKM. The CDR3 covers 15 residues. Trimming took 6 bases from V and 4 from J; bases not matched to a gene: 10. In DNA form, the CDR3 reads TGTGCCAGCAGGGCCTCAGGGGGCTTCGCCTATGGCTACACCTTC. Its translation: CASRASGGFAYGYTF.

The CDR3 DNA follows: TGTGCCAGCAGCCAGGGGCTCAAGGATGAAAAACTGTTTTTT. Translated, it gives CASSQGLKDEKLFF. The chain is built from TRBV2 and TRBJ1-4; D perhaps matches TRBD1 (6 bases). This CDR3 contains 14 residues. Germline-derived CDR1 and CDR2 are SNHLY and FYNNEI. Trimming removed 6 bases at V and 6 bases at J, with 14 bases between.